These 22 T cell receptor beta chains originate from one sample sequenced in a study of T cell responses to AZD1222 COVID-19 vaccine. Repertoires were generated with immunoSEQ multiplex PCR, while TCRdb's copy carries only in-frame clones and drops some. The sample lists over 45,000 clones, about 89% occurring once. Specimen: peripheral blood, collected 28 days after the second AZD1222 dose. These receptors originate from an adult who received the AZD1222 COVID-19 vaccine.

This chain uses TRBV15 with TRBJ2-5; D unresolved. V was shortened by 3 bases and J by 5 bases, with 7 bases between the two germline ends. CDR1 and CDR2 (germline): LNHNV, YYDKDF (reference sequence). The CDR3 sequence is 12 residues long. CDR3 sequence reads: CATSRNKETQYF. The CDR3 DNA follows: TGTGCCACCAGCAGGAACAAGGAGACCCAGTACTTC.

V is TRBV29-1 and J is TRBJ2-2, with a weak D call TRBD2 (6 bases). This CDR3 region has 14 residues. V lost 4 bases, J lost 5 bases, and 14 bases lay in between. Germline CDR1 reads SQVTM; CDR2 reads ANQGSEA. Here the CDR3 reads CSVVLAPGTGELFF. CDR3 nucleotides: TGCAGCGTTGTTCTAGCGCCGGGGACCGGGGAGCTGTTTTTT.

The chain couples TRBV7-8 to TRBJ2-7; D uncertain. The V end lost 5 bases, the J end lost 3 bases, and 11 bases lay between the germline ends. The CDR3 consists of 13 residues. Per the germline V gene, CDR1 is SGHVS and CDR2 is FQNEAQ. CDR3 nucleotides: TGTGCCAGCAGCCCTAGACGGCACTACGAGCAGTACTTC. Its protein product is CASSPRRHYEQYF.

As for this clone: This sample also contains other DNA sequences that code for the same CDR3. This chain uses TRBV7-2 with TRBJ2-2; TRBD2 agrees at 10 bases. CDR3 length: 14 residues. V shed 9 bases, J shed 7 bases, and the junction held 8 bases outside the gene matches. Germline loops: CDR1 SGHTA, CDR2 FQGNSA. In DNA form, the CDR3 reads TGTGCCAGTGGGCTAGCGGGAGCGAGCGGGGAGCTGTTTTTT. This sequence encodes CASGLAGASGELFF.

The chain employs TRBV5-5 and TRBJ1-4; D is undetermined. The CDR3 is 12 residues long. CDR1 is SGHKS and CDR2 is YYEKEE in the germline V gene (reference sequence). The V end was cut by 0 bases, the J end by 8 bases, with 5 bases between. CDR3 region: CASSLGEEKLFF. DNA for the CDR3: TGTGCCAGCAGCTTGGGAGAAGAAAAACTGTTTTTT.

The rearrangement joins TRBV5-1 to TRBJ2-7, with a tentative D call TRBD2 (6 bases). Looked up from germline, CDR1 is SGHRS and CDR2 is YFSETQ. V shed 0 bases and J shed 4 bases, with 14 bases lying between them. The CDR3 covers 15 residues. The CDR3 here is CASSLAQGRRYEQYF. In DNA form, the CDR3 reads TGCGCCAGCAGCTTGGCCCAAGGGAGGCGGTACGAGCAGTACTTC.

The V call is TRBV5-1, the J call TRBJ1-2; 11 nucleotides line up with TRBD1. The CDR3 runs to 14 residues. Germline trimming cut 8 bases from V and 7 bases from J; bases unmatched to any gene: 10. Germline V gene lookup returns CDR1 SGHRS and CDR2 YFSETQ. The CDR3 here is CASCPGQGEGGYTF. CDR3 in DNA: TGCGCCAGTTGTCCGGGACAGGGGGAAGGTGGCTACACCTTC.

The J gene is TRBJ1-4, the V gene TRBV28; D not certain. This CDR3 region has 12 residues. Germline CDR1 MDHEN, CDR2 SYDVKM. Trimming cost V 8 bases and J 0 bases, with 4 bases left between them. The CDR3 sequence: CASETTNEKLFF. The CDR3 nucleotides are TGTGCCAGCGAGACAACTAATGAAAAACTGTTTTTT.

This chain connects TRBV11-3 to TRBJ2-7, with D possibly TRBD1 on 5 matching bases. The CDR3 length is 15 residues. V shed 0 bases and J shed 2 bases, with 11 bases lying between them. In germline, CDR1 is SGHNT, CDR2 YENEEA. CDR3 nucleotide sequence: TGTGCCAGCAGCTTAGATGCTACAGGAGCCTACGAGCAGTACTTC. Its protein is CASSLDATGAYEQYF.

A single count supports this clone. V and J are TRBV28 and TRBJ2-7, with TRBD2 matching over 9 bases. CDR1 is MDHEN and CDR2 is SYDVKM in the germline V gene. This CDR3 region has 15 residues. V lost 7 bases and J lost 3; bases outside the gene matches: 10. The CDR3 DNA follows: TGTGCCAGCACCCCCGGGCTAGCGGGACTCTACGAGCAGTACTTC. Translated, it gives CASTPGLAGLYEQYF.

The CDR3 is CASSPWGGRSSYNEQFF. CDR3 nucleotide sequence: TGTGCCAGTAGTCCCTGGGGCGGGAGAAGCTCCTACAATGAGCAGTTCTTC. This chain uses TRBV19 with TRBJ2-1; 7 nucleotides match TRBD2. This CDR3 is 17 amino acids long. With V trimmed by 5 bases and J by 0 bases, 10 bases remained unmatched. Germline CDR1 and CDR2: LNHDA and SQIVND (reference sequence).

The CDR3 bases are TGTGCCAGCAGTTACTCGTTTACGACAGGGCAGTACTTC. Translating it yields CASSYSFTTGQYF. The chain links TRBV6-5 to TRBJ2-7, with D possibly being TRBD1 (6 bases). The germline CDR1 and CDR2 sequences are MNHEY and SVGAGI. The ends were cut back, 0 bases at V and 9 bases at J, with 12 bases in the middle. The CDR3 has 13 amino acids.

V usage is TRBV6-2 or TRBV6-3 and J usage is TRBJ2-7, with TRBD1 as a possible D gene (5 bases). This CDR3 is 15 amino acids long. Per the germline V gene, CDR1 is MNHEY and CDR2 is SVGEGT. Trimming removed 3 bases at V and 0 bases at J, with 12 bases between. CDR3 region: CASSYRRQFSYEQYF. The CDR3 DNA follows: TGTGCCAGCAGTTATCGCCGACAGTTCTCCTACGAGCAGTACTTC.

V usage is TRBV18 and J usage is TRBJ2-7, with 10 bases that match TRBD2. Per the germline V gene, CDR1 is KGHSH and CDR2 is LQKENI. V trimming: 3 bases; J trimming: 4 bases; junction bases outside the gene matches: 6. The CDR3 is 15 residues long. CDR3 DNA: TGTGCCAGCTCACCCGCTAGCGGGAGAGGATACGAGCAGTACTTC. As protein: CASSPASGRGYEQYF.

This clone has just a few counts. The chain is built from TRBV5-4 and TRBJ1-2; 11 bases fit TRBD1. The V gene's germline CDR1 is SGHNT and CDR2 YYREEE (reference sequence). The CDR3 contains 15 residues. The trim removed 3 bases at V and 5 bases at J, leaving 6 bases unmatched. For the CDR3, the DNA is TGTGCCAGCAGCTCCTCGTGGGACAGGGGGTATGGCTACACCTTC. Amino acid sequence: CASSSSWDRGYGYTF.

This clone was detected a few times. The chain recombines TRBV10-2 with TRBJ2-7; D ambiguous. Per germline, CDR1 WSHSY and CDR2 SAAADI. Trimming stripped 0 bases from V and 7 bases from J, with 4 bases between. This CDR3 is 11 amino acids long. CDR3 sequence reads: CASSESGEQYF. The CDR3, as DNA: TGCGCCAGCAGTGAGTCGGGGGAGCAGTACTTC.

The chain uses TRBV15 and TRBJ2-6; TRBD1 is a possible D gene (5 bases). Trimming stripped 5 bases from V and 0 bases from J, with 8 bases between. This CDR3 has 15 amino acids. Germline V gives CDR1 LNHNV, CDR2 YYDKDF (reference sequence). The CDR3 is CATSPDSSGANVLTF. For the CDR3, the DNA is TGTGCCACCAGCCCAGACAGCTCTGGGGCCAACGTCCTGACTTTC.

In nucleotides, the CDR3 is TGTGCCAGCAGTTACTCGGACAGGGGAAGGGACACTGAAGCTTTCTTT. Amino acids: CASSYSDRGRDTEAFF. The chain couples TRBV6-5 to TRBJ1-1, with 9 bases fitting TRBD1. This CDR3 spans 16 amino acids. Per the germline V gene, CDR1 is MNHEY and CDR2 is SVGAGI. Trimming at V came to 0 bases and at J to 3 bases, leaving 5 bases not matched to a gene.

The genes are TRBV7-2 and TRBJ2-2; 13 bases are shared with TRBD2. CDR3 length: 17 residues. J lost 7 bases, V lost 5 bases, and 10 bases had no gene match. Germline CDR1 SGHTA, CDR2 FQGNSA. The CDR3 DNA sequence: TGTGCCAGCAGCCCAAGTAGGACTAGCGGGAGTCGCGGGGAGCTGTTTTTT. Translation: CASSPSRTSGSRGELFF.

In its sample, this clone was seen a few times. The CDR3 sequence is CASSLEGSNSPLHF. The DNA for the CDR3 is TGTGCCAGCAGCTTGGAGGGGAGTAATTCACCCCTCCACTTT. The chain has TRBV7-2 and TRBJ1-6; D perhaps matches TRBD1 (5 bases). The germline CDR1 and CDR2 sequences are SGHTA and FQGNSA. Deletions cut 3 bases from V and 6 bases from J, with 9 bases between. CDR3 length: 14 amino acids.

V is TRBV3-1 (or the pseudogene TRBV3-2) and J is TRBJ2-1, with 7 bases matching TRBD2. With V trimmed by 0 bases and J by 4 bases, 6 bases remained unmatched. The CDR3 runs 16 residues. Germline V gene lookup returns CDR1 LGHDT and CDR2 YNNKEL (reference sequence). CDR3 protein: CASSQDGTTIYNEQFF. CDR3 DNA: TGTGCCAGCAGCCAAGACGGGACTACAATATACAATGAGCAGTTCTTC.

The chain employs TRBV6-2 or TRBV6-3 and TRBJ2-7; TRBD1 might be the D (5 bases). V lost 3 bases to trimming and J lost 1 base, with 13 bases between them. The CDR3 contains 15 residues. CDR1 MNHEY and CDR2 SVGEGT come from the germline V gene. CDR3 coding DNA: TGTGCCAGCAGTTATTTGCCAGGGTCTTCCTACGAGCAGTACTTC. Its protein is CASSYLPGSSYEQYF.